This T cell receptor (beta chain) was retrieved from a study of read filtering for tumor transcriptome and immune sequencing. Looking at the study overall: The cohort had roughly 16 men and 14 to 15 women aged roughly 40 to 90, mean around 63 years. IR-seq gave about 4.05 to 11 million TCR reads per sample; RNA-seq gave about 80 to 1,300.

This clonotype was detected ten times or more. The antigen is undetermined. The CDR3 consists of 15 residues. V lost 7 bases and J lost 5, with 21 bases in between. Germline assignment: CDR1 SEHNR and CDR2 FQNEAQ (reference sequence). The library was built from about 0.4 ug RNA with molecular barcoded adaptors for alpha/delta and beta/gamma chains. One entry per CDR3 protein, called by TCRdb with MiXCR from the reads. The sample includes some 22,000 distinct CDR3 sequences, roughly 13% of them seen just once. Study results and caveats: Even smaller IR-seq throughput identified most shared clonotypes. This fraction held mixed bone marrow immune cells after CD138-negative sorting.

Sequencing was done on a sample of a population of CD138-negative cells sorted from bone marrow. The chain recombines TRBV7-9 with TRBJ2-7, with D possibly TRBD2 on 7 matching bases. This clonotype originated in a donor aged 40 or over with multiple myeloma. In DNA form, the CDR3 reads TGTGCCAGCACCGTCTGGGGGCGGGAGTCCAACGAGCAGTACTTC. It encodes CASTVWGRESNEQYF. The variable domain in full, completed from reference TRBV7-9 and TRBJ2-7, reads DTGVSQNPRHKITKRGQNVTFRCDPISEHNRLYWYRQTLGQGPEFLTYFQNEAQLEKSRLLSDRFSAERPKGSFSTLEIQRTEQGDSAMYLCASTVWGRESNEQYFGPGTRLTVT.